A single sample gave rise to the 5 T cell receptor beta chains below, sequenced in a study of TIL therapy for anti-PD-1-resistant metastatic lung cancer. Sequencing used immunoSEQ v3. The assay was immunoSEQ multiplex PCR, and TCRdb's table has in-frame clones only and misses some. Of 40,000 to 60,000 clones in the sample, about 80% were seen once. This sample's time point: pre-treatment sample, taken before nivolumab and TIL therapy. The specimen was blood, collected at baseline. The receptors were sampled from a woman between 25 and 80 years old with non-small cell lung cancer.

The chain uses TRBV6-5 and TRBJ1-2, with 11 nucleotides matching TRBD1. In germline, CDR1 is MNHEY, CDR2 SVGAGI. The CDR3 sequence is 13 residues long. V gave up 4 bases and J gave up 8 bases; unmatched junction bases: 3. CDR3 nucleotides: TGTGCCAGCAGTTCGGACAGGGGGCAAGGCTACACCTTC. Amino acid sequence: CASSSDRGQGYTF.

CDR3 coding DNA: TGTGCCAGTAAAGTGATTGGAGGGGCTGGGGCCAACGTCCTGACTTTC. This encodes CASKVIGGAGANVLTF. The chain links TRBV19 to TRBJ2-6; TRBD2 is a possible D gene (6 bases). CDR3 length equals 16 residues. CDR1 is LNHDA and CDR2 is SQIVND in the germline V gene (reference sequence). V was pared by 7 bases and J by 2 bases, with 15 bases between.

The chain uses TRBV7-2 and TRBJ1-1; D possibly corresponds to TRBD1 (5 bases). V was pared by 2 bases and J by 2 bases, with 12 bases between. Looked up from germline, CDR1 is SGHTA and CDR2 is FQGNSA. This CDR3 region has 15 residues. The CDR3 DNA is TGTGCCAGCAGCTTATGGGGCACGTCTAACACTGAAGCTTTCTTT. It encodes CASSLWGTSNTEAFF.

The V call is TRBV5-4, the J call TRBJ2-7; 8 nucleotides match TRBD1. The CDR3 loop spans 14 amino acids. Germline V gene data show CDR1 as SGHNT and CDR2 as YYREEE (reference sequence). With 7 bases clipped from V and 1 base from J, the junction kept 7 bases outside the gene matches. The chain's CDR3 is CASATRDRSYEQYF. The CDR3 DNA is TGTGCCAGCGCGACAAGGGACAGGTCCTACGAGCAGTACTTC.

Only one count was recorded for this clone. The chain uses TRBV15 and TRBJ2-1; 12 nucleotides agree with TRBD2. Trimming cost V 5 bases and J 10 bases; bases outside gene matches: 6. The length of the CDR3 is 14 residues. The germline CDR1 and CDR2 sequences are LNHNV and YYDKDF (reference sequence). The CDR3, as DNA: TGTGCCACCAGCGGGTGGACTAGCGGGGTAGAGCAGTTCTTC. Translation: CATSGWTSGVEQFF.